Here is one TCR beta chain with its context. The target antigen is unknown. Before the COVID-19 pandemic, during about 2010-2019, CD4+ T cells were taken from unexposed donors. The cells were cultured for under 13 days before CD4+ T cells were isolated. Testing used SARS-CoV-2 S/N and four cold-coronavirus spikes on unexposed-donor CD4+ T cells, cells permitting. On days 3 and 7, cultures got half fresh IL-2 medium. This entry belongs to a study of CD4 T cells in relation to SARS-CoV-2 and coronaviruses. Study context: TCR beta CDR3s were sequenced after roughly nine-day antigen culture of PBMCs.

The CDR3 is 14 amino acids. Deletions cut 3 bases from V and 1 base from J, with 10 bases between. Germline CDR1 is MNHNS and CDR2 is SASEGT. Repertoires were generated with immunoSEQ multiplex PCR, while TCRdb's copy carries only in-frame clones and drops some. Here the sample spans some 16,000 clones, 70% to 80% being singletons. The sequence derives from a human donor in good health. Sequenced material: CD4+ T cells from PBMCs, cultured in vitro. The chain has TRBV6-1 and TRBJ2-7, with unresolved D. CDR3 in amino acids: CASSEMGISYEQYF. As DNA, the CDR3 is TGTGCCAGCAGTGAGATGGGGATATCCTACGAGCAGTACTTC.